The 16 T cell receptor beta chains reported below all come from one sample, sequenced in a study of blood T cell repertoires in COVID-19. The repertoire was sequenced with immunoSEQ multiplex PCR; TCRdb's copy has only in-frame clones and lacks some. The sample includes a few hundred thousand clones, about nine tenths of them seen just once. Specimen: peripheral blood. These receptors were taken from a woman aged 50 to 60 who had recovered from COVID-19.

This rearrangement joins TRBV6-2 or TRBV6-3 to TRBJ2-7; D is unclear. The CDR3 has 14 amino acids. Germline V CDR1 and CDR2: MNHEY, SVGEGT. V lost 2 bases and J 2 bases, leaving 10 bases between the germline ends. The CDR3: CASSYNGLTYEQYF. The CDR3 DNA is TGTGCCAGCAGTTACAACGGGTTAACCTACGAGCAGTACTTC.

The chain uses TRBV30 and TRBJ2-7; TRBD1 matches at 9 bases. The CDR3 has 14 amino acids. Germline V gene lookup returns CDR1 GTSNPN and CDR2 SVGIG (reference sequence). V was pared by 3 bases and J by 4 bases, with 7 bases of the junction left unmatched. CDR3 coding DNA: TGTGCCTGGAGCTCCGGGACAGGGAGGTACGAGCAGTACTTC. Its protein product is CAWSSGTGRYEQYF.

This clone was seen ten or more times. The chain carries TRBV19 and TRBJ1-2, with 7 bases fitting TRBD1. The V segment lost 6 bases and the J segment 7 bases; nucleotides outside the gene matches: 14. Germline CDR1 and CDR2: LNHDA and SQIVND (reference sequence). There are 15 residues in the CDR3. CDR3 nucleotide sequence: TGTGCCAGTAGGGCACCGACAGGGATGCACGGTGGCTACACCTTC. Its protein product is CASRAPTGMHGGYTF.

The V call is TRBV29-1, the J call TRBJ2-1; 8 nucleotides agree with TRBD1. This CDR3 has 17 residues. V gave up 7 bases and J gave up 0 bases; unmatched junction bases: 14. Germline CDR1 SQVTM, CDR2 ANQGSEA. DNA for the CDR3: TGCAGCGCCACATCTCTAACCGGGACAGGCTCCTACAATGAGCAGTTCTTC. Translating it yields CSATSLTGTGSYNEQFF.

This clone was observed a few times. The chain is built from TRBV28 and TRBJ1-1, with D unclear. The V gene's germline CDR1 is MDHEN and CDR2 SYDVKM. V lost 10 bases, J lost 0 bases, and 6 bases lay in between. The CDR3 totals 11 residues. The DNA for the CDR3 is TGTGCCACCGGGGTGAACACTGAAGCTTTCTTT. Its translation is CATGVNTEAFF. The full variable domain, with the rest looked up from reference TRBV28 and TRBJ1-1, is DVKVTQSSRYLVKRTGEKVFLECVQDMDHENMFWYRQDPGLGLRLIYFSYDVKMKEKGDIPEGYSVSREKKERFSLILESASTNQTSMYLCATGVNTEAFFGQGTRLTVV.

The chain is built from TRBV4-1 and TRBJ2-5; 7 nucleotides agree with TRBD2. Germline CDR1 is MGHRA and CDR2 is YSYEKL. V was pared by 4 bases and J by 0 bases, with 8 bases of the junction left unmatched. The CDR3 loop spans 16 amino acids. The CDR3 here is CASSPSGSGYQETQYF. The CDR3, as DNA: TGCGCCAGCAGCCCCAGTGGTAGCGGGTACCAAGAGACCCAGTACTTC.

This clone was observed once. The junction departs from germline at one end; a sequencing error may be responsible. The rearrangement links TRBV30 to TRBJ1-2, with 9 bases matching TRBD1. Germline values: CDR1 GTSNPN, CDR2 SVGIG (reference sequence). CDR3 size: 11 residues. DNA of the CDR3: TGTGCCTGGAGTGTAGAGGGGACAGGGAGGTTC. Protein product: CAWSVEGTGRF.

This chain uses TRBV19 with TRBJ1-2, with a weak D call TRBD1 (5 bases). V was trimmed by 7 bases and J by 0 bases, leaving 12 bases between them. Germline V gene data show CDR1 as LNHDA and CDR2 as SQIVND (reference sequence). The CDR3 has 14 amino acids. CDR3 bases: TGTGCCAGTACCCTGGGACTGACTAACTATGGCTACACCTTC. Amino acid sequence: CASTLGLTNYGYTF.

The J gene is TRBJ1-1, the V gene TRBV5-1; 7 bases match TRBD1. The ends lost 3 bases at V and 1 base at J; junction bases unmatched: 6. This CDR3 spans 15 amino acids. Germline loops: CDR1 SGHRS, CDR2 YFSETQ. The DNA of the CDR3 is TGCGCCAGCAGCTGGACAGGCGGCTCGAACACTGAAGCTTTCTTT. It is translated as CASSWTGGSNTEAFF.

The genes are TRBV9 and TRBJ1-5; D might be TRBD1 (6 bases). Germline V gives CDR1 SGDLS, CDR2 YYNGEE. Trimming pared 0 bases from V and 6 bases from J, leaving 10 bases between. The length of the CDR3 is 14 residues. CDR3 in DNA: TGTGCCAGCAGCGTAGGAACAGGGCCTCAGCCCCAGCATTTT. It yields the protein CASSVGTGPQPQHF. Complete variable domain (other parts from reference TRBV9 and TRBJ1-5): DSGVTQTPKHLITATGQRVTLRCSPRSGDLSVYWYQQSLDQGLQFLIQYYNGEERAKGNILERFSAQQFPDLHSELNLSSLELGDSALYFCASSVGTGPQPQHFGDGTRLSIL.

The chain links TRBV15 to TRBJ2-1; 9 bases line up with TRBD2. Germline trimming cut 1 base from V and 6 bases from J; bases unmatched to any gene: 7. Per germline, CDR1 LNHNV and CDR2 YYDKDF (reference sequence). The CDR3 is 16 residues long. CDR3 nucleotide sequence: TGTGCCACCAGCAGAGGAAGCGGGAGGACTAGCAATGAGCAGTTCTTC. Translating gives CATSRGSGRTSNEQFF.

This clone was found a few times. J is TRBJ1-2 and V is TRBV10-2; TRBD1 might be the D (5 bases). V was clipped by 5 bases and J by 8 bases, with 12 bases between them. The CDR3 length is 12 residues. CDR1 and CDR2 (germline): WSHSY, SAAADI. The CDR3 bases are TGCGCCAGCAGTAAAGGGGCGGGAGGCTACACCTTC. Amino acid sequence: CASSKGAGGYTF.

The rearrangement uses TRBV29-1 and TRBJ1-2; D gene ambiguous. The CDR3 is made up of 12 amino acids. V was cut by 5 bases and J by 7 bases, with 14 bases left in between. The germline V gene has CDR1 SQVTM and CDR2 ANQGSEA. The chain's CDR3 is CSVYGEEPGYTF. CDR3 sequence (DNA): TGCAGCGTTTATGGGGAGGAGCCTGGCTACACCTTC.

V usage is TRBV30 and J usage is TRBJ2-7, with 9 nucleotides matching TRBD1. The V gene end was trimmed by 4 bases and the J gene end by 5 bases; junction bases not matched to a gene: 9. CDR1 and CDR2 (germline): GTSNPN, SVGIG (reference sequence). This CDR3 region has 14 residues. The CDR3 spells CAWTMWDRVDEQYF. DNA of the CDR3: TGTGCCTGGACAATGTGGGACAGGGTGGACGAGCAGTACTTC. Using reference TRBV30 and TRBJ2-7 for the parts outside the CDR3, the full variable domain is SQTIHQWPATLVQPVGSPLSLECTVEGTSNPNLYWYRQAAGRGLQLLFYSVGIGQISSEVPQNLSASRPQDRQFILSSKKLLLSDSGFYLCAWTMWDRVDEQYFGPGTRLTVT.

The V call is TRBV5-1, the J call TRBJ2-2, with 14 bases aligning to TRBD2. J lost 2 bases, V lost 4 bases, and 10 bases had no gene match. Germline values: CDR1 SGHRS, CDR2 YFSETQ. This CDR3 has 19 residues. This CDR3 is CASSPRPGTSGGNTGELFF. CDR3 DNA sequence: TGCGCCAGCAGCCCCCGTCCCGGGACTAGCGGGGGTAACACCGGGGAGCTGTTTTTT.

Comments on this clone: At the DNA level, this CDR3 is encoded by other sequences in the same sample as well. This chain links TRBV6-5 with TRBJ2-1; D gene uncertain. Germline V gene data show CDR1 as MNHEY and CDR2 as SVGAGI. The germline V and J ends were trimmed by 5 bases and 0 bases, with 5 bases remaining between them. CDR3 length: 13 residues. The CDR3 DNA reads as TGTGCCAGCAGTCTAGACTCCTACAATGAGCAGTTCTTC. This encodes CASSLDSYNEQFF.